The 27 T cell receptor beta chains below were found in one sample sequenced in a study of cytomegalovirus exposure and HLA in healthy donors. The primer mix had 60 Vbeta and 13 Jbeta primers. Using immunoSEQ multiplex PCR, the repertoire was profiled, and TCRdb retains in-frame clones only, with some absent. The sample records 120,000 to 150,000 clones, approximately 80% being singletons. The sequencing input was PBMCs. These receptors originate from a male donor in good health and CMV-seronegative.

The V call is TRBV6-1, the J call TRBJ1-2, with D hard to call. This CDR3 spans 11 amino acids. V lost 2 bases and J 9 bases, leaving 7 bases between the germline ends. The germline V gene encodes CDR1 MNHNS and CDR2 SASEGT. This chain's CDR3 is CASSEFLRYTF. The DNA of the CDR3 is TGTGCCAGCAGTGAATTCCTCCGCTACACCTTC.

V usage is TRBV15 and J usage is TRBJ2-5; 9 positions agree with TRBD2. Matching the DNA end better, TRBJ2-7 makes the J call doubtful. The CDR3 contains 15 residues. Germline assignment: CDR1 LNHNV and CDR2 YYDKDF (reference sequence). The DNA of the CDR3 is TGTGCCACCAGCAGAGATCGGCCTAGCGGGGACGAGCAGTACTTC. The encoded protein is CATSRDRPSGDEQYF.

Note on this clone: At one boundary the junction diverges from the germline segment, which might be a read error. The chain is built from TRBV7-9 and TRBJ2-1; TRBD2 aligns across 7 bases. Germline V CDR1 and CDR2: SEHNR, FQNEAQ (reference sequence). This CDR3 has 17 residues. The CDR3 here is CSSSLIAGVTSYNEQFF. DNA of the CDR3: TGTTCCAGCAGCTTAATCGCGGGAGTAACCTCCTACAATGAGCAGTTCTTC.

This chain links TRBV27 with TRBJ2-2; 8 bases align to TRBD2. The CDR3 totals 16 residues. The J segment lost 3 bases and the V segment lost 2 bases, leaving 5 bases of the junction unmatched. CDR1 is MNHEY and CDR2 is SMNVEV in the germline V gene (reference sequence). The CDR3 DNA reads TGTGCCAGCAGTTTAGGGTCGGGACTAGACACCGGGGAGCTGTTTTTT. It translates to CASSLGSGLDTGELFF.

The rearrangement links TRBV5-1 to TRBJ2-1, with D possibly matching TRBD2 (6 bases). Per the germline V gene, CDR1 is SGHRS and CDR2 is YFSETQ. Trimming removed 4 bases at V and 8 bases at J, with 19 bases between. CDR3 length equals 15 residues. CDR3 DNA: TGCGCCAGCAGCCCCACGACGGGACTGGGGTATGAGCAGTTCTTC. It encodes CASSPTTGLGYEQFF.

This sequence joins TRBV15 and TRBJ1-2; 11 bases align to TRBD1. This CDR3 is 15 amino acids long. V lost 1 base and J lost 4; bases outside the gene matches: 2. The germline gives CDR1 LNHNV, CDR2 YYDKDF (reference sequence). CDR3 DNA: TGTGCCACCAGCAGAGGTGGACAGGGGGCCTATGGCTACACCTTC. Translation gives CATSRGGQGAYGYTF.

This clone has more than one count but fewer than ten. V is TRBV25-1 and J is TRBJ1-2; D gene uncertain. This CDR3 comprises 12 residues. V lost 8 bases, J lost 3 bases, and 10 bases lay in between. In germline, CDR1 is MGHDK, CDR2 SYGVNS. The CDR3 is CASQRADYGYTF. Here the CDR3 DNA reads TGTGCCAGCCAAAGAGCGGACTATGGCTACACCTTC.

V and J are TRBV25-1 and TRBJ2-5, with a possible D match to TRBD2 (6 bases). Trimming removed 2 bases from V and 4 bases from J, with 14 bases in between. The CDR3 runs to 15 residues. Germline values: CDR1 MGHDK, CDR2 SYGVNS. CDR3: CASSEGDWELETQYF. The CDR3 nucleotides read TGTGCCAGCAGTGAAGGGGACTGGGAGTTAGAGACCCAGTACTTC.

This clone appeared once. The chain recombines TRBV6-5 with TRBJ1-5; D possibly corresponds to TRBD1 (5 bases). Germline values: CDR1 MNHEY, CDR2 SVGAGI. V lost 5 bases, J lost 4 bases, and 9 bases lay in between. The CDR3 is 13 amino acids. The CDR3: CASSLQGNQPQHF. CDR3 bases: TGTGCCAGCAGTCTCCAGGGAAATCAGCCCCAGCATTTT.

This clone was counted between two and nine times. The V call is TRBV4-3, the J call TRBJ2-2; possible D gene TRBD2, 6 bases. The CDR3 totals 15 residues. Germline lookup yields CDR1 LGHNA and CDR2 YSLEER. Trimming took 1 base from V and 2 from J, leaving 8 bases between them. CDR3 DNA: TGCGCCAGCAGCCAAGTCGGGAGTAACACCGGGGAGCTGTTTTTT. It codes for CASSQVGSNTGELFF.

This rearrangement joins TRBV5-4 to TRBJ2-1, with D unclear. The CDR3 has 11 amino acids. Germline V gene lookup returns CDR1 SGHNT and CDR2 YYREEE (reference sequence). The ends were cut back, 2 bases at V and 9 bases at J, with 6 bases in the middle. The CDR3 here is CASSFTSEQFF. Here the CDR3 DNA reads TGTGCCAGCAGCTTTACTTCTGAGCAGTTCTTC. The full variable domain, with the rest looked up from reference TRBV5-4 and TRBJ2-1, is ETGVTQSPTHLIKTRGQQVTLRCSSQSGHNTVSWYQQALGQGPQFIFQYYREEENGRGNFPPRFSGLQFPNYSSELNVNALELDDSALYLCASSFTSEQFFGPGTRLTVL.

The chain is built from TRBV6-6 and TRBJ1-5; 7 bases fit TRBD1. Looked up from germline, CDR1 is MNHNY and CDR2 is SVGAGI (reference sequence). With V trimmed by 5 bases and J by 5 bases, 0 bases remained unmatched. This CDR3 is built from 12 residues. CDR3 sequence (DNA): TGTGCCAGCAGTACAGGGGATCAGCCCCAGCATTTT. Protein product: CASSTGDQPQHF.

The chain's CDR3 is CASSHGGESREQFF. CDR3 DNA: TGTGCCAGCAGTCACGGGGGGGAGTCTAGAGAGCAGTTCTTC. The chain employs TRBV6-6 and TRBJ2-1, with 8 bases that match TRBD2. The CDR3 is 14 amino acids. The V segment lost 5 bases and the J segment 10 bases; nucleotides outside the gene matches: 10. CDR1 and CDR2 from the germline V gene are MNHNY and SVGAGI (reference sequence).

The chain combines TRBV2 with TRBJ2-7, with TRBD2 identical over 13 bases. V dropped 4 bases and J dropped 5; count of bases not matched to a gene: 5. This CDR3 is built from 15 residues. Germline V gene data show CDR1 as SNHLY and CDR2 as FYNNEI. The CDR3 region has the DNA TGTGCCAGCAGTGCCCGGACTAGCGGGAGTGACGAGCAGTACTTC. Translation gives CASSARTSGSDEQYF.

DNA of the CDR3: TGCGCCAGCAGTCCACTAGCGGGATTTACAGATACGCAGTATTTT. Amino acid sequence: CASSPLAGFTDTQYF. This rearrangement joins TRBV10-2 to TRBJ2-3, with 10 bases lining up with TRBD2. The CDR3 has 15 amino acids. The ends lost 5 bases at V and 3 bases at J; junction bases unmatched: 5. Germline assignment: CDR1 WSHSY and CDR2 SAAADI.

V usage is TRBV28 and J usage is TRBJ1-3; D is unclear. The germline V and J ends were trimmed by 2 bases and 9 bases, with 11 bases remaining between them. The CDR3 has 13 residues. In germline, CDR1 is MDHEN, CDR2 SYDVKM. The CDR3 spells CASSLGVGSTIYF. The CDR3, as DNA: TGTGCCAGCAGTTTAGGGGTGGGGAGCACCATATATTTT.

The genes are TRBV19 and TRBJ1-2; TRBD1 agrees at 9 bases. V was pared by 5 bases and J by 3 bases, with 7 bases of the junction left unmatched. This CDR3 contains 15 residues. Germline CDR1 and CDR2: LNHDA and SQIVND (reference sequence). CDR3 in DNA: TGTGCCAGTAGTCCAACAGGGGGCTGGGACTATGGCTACACCTTC. Translation gives CASSPTGGWDYGYTF.

This rearrangement joins TRBV4-3 to TRBJ2-1, with TRBD2 as a possible D gene (6 bases). The V gene lost 0 bases and the J gene lost 2 bases, with 8 bases spanning the gap. The germline V gene encodes CDR1 LGHNA and CDR2 YSLEER. The CDR3 is 15 amino acids. Here the CDR3 DNA reads TGCGCCAGCAGCCAAGATCAGCGGGCCTACAATGAGCAGTTCTTC. Protein: CASSQDQRAYNEQFF.

The chain combines TRBV10-3 with TRBJ2-1, with 10 bases matching TRBD2. This CDR3 is built from 15 residues. CDR1 is ENHRY and CDR2 is SYGVKD in the germline V gene. J lost 8 bases, V lost 4 bases, and 8 bases had no gene match. CDR3 sequence reads: CAISGTSGMIYEQFF. As DNA, the CDR3 is TGTGCCATCAGTGGAACTAGCGGGATGATCTATGAGCAGTTCTTC.

This clone was seen a few times. The chain has TRBV4-1 and TRBJ2-1; D possibly corresponds to TRBD2 (6 bases). Germline values: CDR1 MGHRA, CDR2 YSYEKL. This CDR3 is 15 amino acids long. The V gene lost 4 bases and the J gene lost 2 bases, with 12 bases spanning the gap. DNA of the CDR3: TGCGCCAGCAGCCGGGGCGGGAATCCCTACAATGAGCAGTTCTTC. Amino acids: CASSRGGNPYNEQFF.

Only a few counts were recorded for this clone. An end of the junction differs from the germline gene, which may be a read error. The J gene is TRBJ1-4, the V gene TRBV7-9; D perhaps matches TRBD1 (5 bases). Germline CDR1 is SEHNR and CDR2 is FQNEAQ (reference sequence). The CDR3 runs to 15 residues. The CDR3 loop reads CASSLAEGTIEKLFF. CDR3 bases: TGTGCCAGCAGCTTAGCGGAAGGGACTATTGAAAAACTGTTTTTT.

The V call is TRBV19, the J call TRBJ2-7, with 7 bases fitting TRBD2. This CDR3 is built from 15 residues. CDR1 LNHDA and CDR2 SQIVND come from the germline V gene (reference sequence). With V trimmed by 2 bases and J by 3 bases, 7 bases remained unmatched. The CDR3, as DNA: TGTGCCAGTAGTATATCGGGGGGAATCTTCTACGAGCAGTACTTC. The encoded protein is CASSISGGIFYEQYF.

J is TRBJ2-7 and V is TRBV5-6, with 7 positions matching TRBD1. Germline V lookup: CDR1 SGHDT, CDR2 YYEEEE. V trimming: 4 bases; J trimming: 0 bases; junction bases outside the gene matches: 7. This CDR3 has 15 residues. The CDR3 nucleotides read TGTGCCAGCAGCCCTAGACAGGGCCGCTCCTACGAGCAGTACTTC. Its translation: CASSPRQGRSYEQYF.

V usage is TRBV6-4 and J usage is TRBJ2-2, with D possibly matching TRBD1 (5 bases). Trimming removed 7 bases from V and 8 bases from J, with 14 bases in between. CDR1 is MRHNA and CDR2 is SNTAGT in the germline V gene. The CDR3 contains 13 residues. CDR3 loop: CASKRQKGGELFF. Here the CDR3 DNA reads TGTGCCAGCAAGCGTCAGAAGGGGGGGGAGCTGTTTTTT.

This clone was seen only a few times. The V gene is TRBV6-5, the J gene TRBJ2-3; D might be TRBD1 (6 bases). The CDR3 is 13 residues long. Germline V lookup: CDR1 MNHEY, CDR2 SVGAGI. Trimming shortened V by 8 bases and J by 4 bases, and 13 bases separated the two germline ends. The CDR3 loop is CASSLQGPDTQYF. The CDR3 coding sequence is TGTGCCAGCTCCCTCCAGGGGCCAGATACGCAGTATTTT.

This clone was seen a single time. The chain recombines TRBV7-6 with TRBJ1-1, with TRBD1 matching over 11 bases. With V trimmed by 5 bases and J by 3 bases, 11 bases remained unmatched. The CDR3 is made up of 17 amino acids. Germline-derived CDR1 and CDR2 are SGHVS and FNYEAQ. The CDR3 region has the DNA TGTGCCAGCAGCCCCCACCCAGGACAGGGGGCATACACTGAAGCTTTCTTT. Protein sequence: CASSPHPGQGAYTEAFF. The entire variable domain, with the rest obtained from reference TRBV7-6 and TRBJ1-1, is as follows: GAGVSQSPRYKVTKRGQDVALRCDPISGHVSLYWYRQALGQGPEFLTYFNYEAQQDKSGLPNDRFSAERPEGSISTLTIQRTEQRDSAMYRCASSPHPGQGAYTEAFFGQGTRLTVV.

The rearrangement joins TRBV7-9 to TRBJ1-4; 7 bases match TRBD1. The CDR3 sequence is 17 residues long. CDR1 and CDR2 from the germline V gene are SEHNR and FQNEAQ (reference sequence). With V trimmed by 5 bases and J by 0 bases, 9 bases remained unmatched. The CDR3 loop reads CASSPQGPIATNEKLFF. CDR3 DNA: TGTGCCAGCAGCCCACAGGGGCCTATTGCAACTAATGAAAAACTGTTTTTT.